This entry lists 28 T cell receptor beta chains sequenced from one sample in a study of memory CD4+ T cells and cytomegalovirus serostatus (dated by TCRdb to the late 2010s). Single viable CD3+CD4+CD8-CD45RO+ cells were sorted as memory CD4+ T cells on a FACSAria II. Receptor libraries were prepared by the immunoSEQ multiplex PCR assay. TCRdb obtained this table from immuneACCESS and retained in-frame rearrangements with V and J assigned. These tables miss some clones; where compared with another copy, unresolved V genes account for less than half of the shortfall, and the remainder is unexplained. The sample has 50,000 to 70,000 clones on record, approximately 80% of them singletons. 0.75% to 0.9% of the sample is in the top ten clones. The source material was memory CD4+ T cells from blood. These receptors originate from an adult in good health and CMV-seronegative.

J is TRBJ1-1 and V is TRBV6-1; no clear D. This CDR3 region has 12 residues. The V and J ends lost 3 bases and 12 bases respectively, with 14 bases between them. Germline V gene sequence: CDR1 MNHNS, CDR2 SASEGT. CDR3 region: CASSDPFSDPFF. CDR3 nucleotides: TGTGCCAGCAGTGACCCTTTTAGCGACCCTTTCTTT.

This clone showed up just once. The gene calls are TRBV6-1 and TRBJ2-7, with TRBD1 matching over 7 bases. The length of the CDR3 is 13 residues. The germline CDR1 and CDR2 sequences are MNHNS and SASEGT. V shed 5 bases and J 4 bases; nucleotides not matched to a gene: 5. CDR3 nucleotide sequence: TGTGCCAGCAGTAATAACAGGGGATACGAGCAGTACTTC. Translating gives CASSNNRGYEQYF.

This chain links TRBV7-2 with TRBJ2-3, with TRBD2 matching 8 bases. J gave up 3 bases and V 1 base, and 9 bases lay outside the gene matches. The germline gives CDR1 SGHTA, CDR2 FQGNSA. This CDR3 spans 17 amino acids. Here the CDR3 DNA reads TGTGCCAGCAGCTTAGGATTGGCGGGGGGTGGGACAGATACGCAGTATTTT. Its translation: CASSLGLAGGGTDTQYF.

This chain connects TRBV15 to TRBJ1-1, with D possibly TRBD1 on 6 matching bases. V lost 0 bases and J 0 bases, leaving 8 bases between the germline ends. This CDR3 comprises 15 residues. Germline values: CDR1 LNHNV, CDR2 YYDKDF (reference sequence). The CDR3 reads CATSRDKGVNTEAFF. The CDR3 DNA sequence: TGTGCCACCAGCAGAGATAAGGGGGTGAACACTGAAGCTTTCTTT.

The V gene is TRBV6-5, the J gene TRBJ2-7; TRBD1 matches 9 bases. The trim removed 11 bases at V and 0 bases at J, leaving 8 bases unmatched. Germline CDR1 reads MNHEY; CDR2 reads SVGAGI. The CDR3 runs to 14 residues. The CDR3 sequence is CASRGQGNSYEQYF. The CDR3 nucleotides read TGTGCCTCCCGGGGACAGGGAAACTCCTACGAGCAGTACTTC.

The rearrangement links TRBV6-1 to TRBJ1-5; perhaps TRBD1 as D (6 bases). Germline CDR1 reads MNHNS; CDR2 reads SASEGT. Trimming removed 1 base from V and 3 bases from J, with 13 bases in between. CDR3 size: 16 residues. In DNA form, the CDR3 reads TGTGCCAGCAGTGAAGGGGCAGGGGTGCCCAATCAGCCCCAGCATTTT. Amino acids: CASSEGAGVPNQPQHF.

J is TRBJ2-7 and V is TRBV11-2; 11 nucleotides align to TRBD2. The germline V gene encodes CDR1 SGHAT and CDR2 FQNNGV. CDR3 length equals 15 residues. The trim removed 6 bases at V and 2 bases at J, leaving 6 bases unmatched. In DNA form, the CDR3 reads TGTGCCAGCAGTATTTCGGGACTAGCGGCCTACGAGCAGTACTTC. As protein: CASSISGLAAYEQYF.

The chain links TRBV10-3 to TRBJ2-5; 12 nucleotides align to TRBD2. After removal of 6 bases from V and 9 bases from J, the junction contained 8 bases not matched to a gene. The CDR3 is 14 residues long. Germline V gene data show CDR1 as ENHRY and CDR2 as SYGVKD. This CDR3 reads CAIRTSGGSEAQYF. CDR3 bases: TGTGCCATCAGGACTAGCGGGGGATCGGAGGCCCAGTACTTC.

This clone was found a few times. The chain links TRBV2 to TRBJ1-5, with D tentatively TRBD1 (6 bases). The V end was cut by 7 bases, the J end by 0 bases, with 10 bases between. Germline V CDR1 and CDR2: SNHLY, FYNNEI. The CDR3 loop spans 14 amino acids. The DNA for the CDR3 is TGTGCCAGCACTGGACAGTTTAGCAATCAGCCCCAGCATTTT. It yields the protein CASTGQFSNQPQHF.

The chain recombines TRBV2 with TRBJ2-1; 7 bases line up with TRBD2. CDR1 is SNHLY and CDR2 is FYNNEI in the germline V gene. This CDR3 comprises 13 residues. Trimming at V came to 7 bases and at J to 5 bases, leaving 5 bases not matched to a gene. The CDR3 DNA follows: TGTGCCAGCACGCGGGAGCGAAACAATGAGCAGTTCTTC. It yields the protein CASTRERNNEQFF.

This clone was detected only a few times. This chain links TRBV15 with TRBJ1-5, with D maybe TRBD1 (5 bases). V lost 1 base, J lost 4 bases, and 8 bases lay in between. Germline-derived CDR1 and CDR2 are LNHNV and YYDKDF (reference sequence). This CDR3 spans 14 amino acids. CDR3 loop: CATSRGGRNQPQHF. In DNA form, the CDR3 reads TGTGCCACCAGCAGAGGGGGACGAAATCAGCCCCAGCATTTT.

A single count supports this clone. The chain links TRBV7-3 to TRBJ2-3; 14 bases are shared with TRBD2. The CDR3 sequence is 15 residues long. Trimming took 5 bases from V and 8 from J; bases not matched to a gene: 6. Germline CDR1 reads SGHTA; CDR2 reads FQGTGA. CDR3 nucleotide sequence: TGTGCCAGCAGCCAAACCGGGACTAGCGGGAGTACGCAGTATTTT. It translates to CASSQTGTSGSTQYF.

V is TRBV19 and J is TRBJ2-1, with D possibly being TRBD2 (6 bases). Between the trimmed V and J ends, which lost 7 bases and 1 base, there was a span of 11 bases. The CDR3 has 14 amino acids. Germline V gene data show CDR1 as LNHDA and CDR2 as SQIVND (reference sequence). CDR3 residues: CASKDGGSYNEQFF. The CDR3 DNA follows: TGTGCCAGTAAAGACGGGGGATCCTACAATGAGCAGTTCTTC.

The V call is TRBV6-5, the J call TRBJ1-1; TRBD1 might be the D (5 bases). V gave up 0 bases and J gave up 1 base, with 6 bases separating them. The CDR3 has 14 amino acids. Germline assignment: CDR1 MNHEY and CDR2 SVGAGI. CDR3 nucleotide sequence: TGTGCCAGCAGTTACTCGGGGACGAACACTGAAGCTTTCTTT. Translated: CASSYSGTNTEAFF.

The V and J genes are TRBV2 and TRBJ1-2; 10 bases fit TRBD1. The CDR3 runs 16 residues. The trim removed 5 bases at V and 0 bases at J, leaving 6 bases unmatched. Germline V lookup: CDR1 SNHLY, CDR2 FYNNEI. The CDR3 DNA sequence: TGTGCCAGCAGTCGACAGGGGGCCGACGCTAACTATGGCTACACCTTC. This encodes CASSRQGADANYGYTF.

The V and J genes are TRBV5-6 and TRBJ2-7; D is possibly TRBD2 (5 bases). The CDR3 loop spans 14 amino acids. V was shortened by 0 bases and J by 7 bases, with 14 bases between the two germline ends. CDR1 SGHDT and CDR2 YYEEEE come from the germline V gene. CDR3 sequence reads: CASSLGRGAQEQYF. The CDR3 DNA reads as TGTGCCAGCAGCTTGGGTCGGGGAGCTCAGGAGCAGTACTTC.

The J gene is TRBJ2-7, the V gene TRBV6-1; D is unresolved. V gave up 2 bases and J gave up 4 bases, with 6 bases separating them. The CDR3 totals 12 residues. Per the germline V gene, CDR1 is MNHNS and CDR2 is SASEGT. The CDR3 sequence is CASSEQKYEQYF. The DNA for the CDR3 is TGTGCCAGCAGTGAACAGAAATACGAGCAGTACTTC.

CDR3 sequence reads: CASSLVGLDTDTQYF. The CDR3 coding sequence is TGCGCCAGCAGCTTGGTGGGTCTCGACACAGATACGCAGTATTTT. The rearrangement uses TRBV5-1 and TRBJ2-3; D unresolved. Germline V gene sequence: CDR1 SGHRS, CDR2 YFSETQ. This CDR3 region has 15 residues. The V and J ends lost 0 bases and 2 bases respectively, with 10 bases between them.

The V call is TRBV2, the J call TRBJ2-5; 7 positions agree with TRBD1. Germline CDR1 SNHLY, CDR2 FYNNEI. This CDR3 comprises 15 residues. V lost 5 bases to trimming and J lost 4 bases; unmatched junction nucleotides: 10. CDR3 nucleotide sequence: TGTGCCAGCAGTCCCACCGGGACAGCAGGAGAGACCCAGTACTTC. Translating gives CASSPTGTAGETQYF.

V is TRBV18 and J is TRBJ1-5; tentative D call: TRBD1 (6 bases). In germline, CDR1 is KGHSH, CDR2 LQKENI. The CDR3 sequence is 17 residues long. Trimming took 3 bases from V and 3 from J, leaving 18 bases between them. The CDR3 is CASSPSDGGGINQPQHF. CDR3 DNA sequence: TGTGCCAGCTCACCCTCGGACGGAGGGGGTATCAATCAGCCCCAGCATTTT.

The chain joins TRBV29-1 to TRBJ1-1, with D perhaps matching TRBD1 (5 bases). V was cut by 7 bases and J by 2 bases, with 14 bases left in between. Germline V gives CDR1 SQVTM, CDR2 ANQGSEA. This CDR3 has 13 residues. CDR3 sequence (DNA): TGCAGCGGGGGGGGATCCGCCAACACTGAAGCTTTCTTT. It codes for CSGGGSANTEAFF.

V and J are TRBV10-3 and TRBJ2-7, with D unclear. The CDR3 is 14 amino acids. From germline, CDR1 is ENHRY and CDR2 SYGVKD. V was pared by 5 bases and J by 5 bases, with 16 bases between. CDR3 amino acids: CAISLSGMENEQYF. CDR3 coding DNA: TGTGCCATCAGTCTTTCAGGAATGGAAAACGAGCAGTACTTC.

This chain connects TRBV6-1 to TRBJ2-3, with 9 bases matching TRBD2. V was clipped by 2 bases and J by 0 bases; unmatched bases: 9. This CDR3 has 18 residues. Germline V CDR1 and CDR2: MNHNS, SASEGT. The CDR3 protein is CASSERRSSGASTDTQYF. The CDR3 DNA reads TGTGCCAGCAGTGAAAGGAGGTCTAGCGGGGCAAGCACAGATACGCAGTATTTT.

The rearrangement joins TRBV9 to TRBJ2-2; D unresolved. Trimming took 1 base from V and 5 from J, leaving 6 bases between them. Looked up from germline, CDR1 is SGDLS and CDR2 is YYNGEE. CDR3 length: 13 residues. CDR3 DNA: TGTGCCAGCAGCGTATCTGGTACCGGGGAGCTGTTTTTT. This translates into CASSVSGTGELFF.

This chain joins TRBV7-2 and TRBJ1-4, with TRBD1 matching over 7 bases. V was pared by 3 bases and J by 10 bases, with 5 bases of the junction left unmatched. This CDR3 has 13 amino acids. The germline V gene encodes CDR1 SGHTA and CDR2 FQGNSA. CDR3 sequence: CASSFGGQRKLFF. In DNA form, the CDR3 reads TGTGCCAGCAGCTTCGGGGGACAGAGAAAACTGTTTTTT.

This clone appeared a single time. The V call is TRBV9, the J call TRBJ2-5; 10 bases are shared with TRBD2. The ends lost 0 bases at V and 5 bases at J; junction bases unmatched: 4. Germline V CDR1 and CDR2: SGDLS, YYNGEE. This CDR3 comprises 15 residues. CDR3 protein: CASSVGAGGPETQYF. DNA of the CDR3: TGTGCCAGCAGCGTAGGAGCGGGAGGGCCGGAGACCCAGTACTTC.

The J gene is TRBJ1-3, the V gene TRBV7-2, with a tentative D call TRBD1 (5 bases). Germline-derived CDR1 and CDR2 are SGHTA and FQGNSA. V shed 2 bases and J shed 0 bases, with 11 bases lying between them. This CDR3 spans 16 amino acids. The CDR3 DNA sequence: TGTGCCAGCAGCTTAACCGCAGGGACCTCTGGAAACACCATATATTTT. The encoded protein is CASSLTAGTSGNTIYF. The whole variable domain, filled in from reference TRBV7-2 and TRBJ1-3, reads GAGVSQSPSNKVTEKGKDVELRCDPISGHTALYWYRQSLGQGLEFLIYFQGNSAPDKSGLPSDRFSAERTGGSVSTLTIQRTQQEDSAVYLCASSLTAGTSGNTIYFGEGSWLTVV.

The chain joins TRBV10-3 to TRBJ1-2; D is perhaps TRBD1 (5 bases). The V gene lost 10 bases and the J gene lost 2 bases, with 14 bases spanning the gap. The germline gives CDR1 ENHRY, CDR2 SYGVKD. This CDR3 has 13 amino acids. As DNA, the CDR3 is TGTGCCACGGAGGTGGAGGGGAACTATGGCTACACCTTC. It yields the protein CATEVEGNYGYTF.